This T cell receptor beta chain was sequenced during a study of blood T cells in healthy people across ages. Findings and limits, study-wide: Roughly linear age-related decline in beta diversity appeared, significant by age around 38.

The use of a sample-barcoded 5' primer and a J-beta primer mix characterized a second PCR of roughly 6 to 11 cycles. TCRdb used MiXCR to reprocess the 5' RACE reads, holding one entry per CDR3 protein. The table has about 730,000 distinct CDR3 sequences, 40% to 45% seen once. To note about this clonotype: Its antigen is undetermined.

A minimum of 7 million PBMCs was isolated per sample. Sequenced input: blood. The sequence came from an older woman in good health.

The CDR3 loop reads CASSDRDRGMYF. The CDR3, as DNA: TGTGCCAGCAGCGACCGGGACAGGGGGATGTACTTC. The chain couples TRBV13 to TRBJ2-7; TRBD1 matches at 11 bases. Germline CDR1 and CDR2: PRHDT and FYEKMQ (reference sequence). The CDR3 spans 12 residues. Trimming cost V 5 bases and J 12 bases; bases outside gene matches: 6. Full variable domain (rest looked up from reference TRBV13 and TRBJ2-7): AAGVIQSPRHLIKEKRETATLKCYPIPRHDTVYWYQQGPGQDPQFLISFYEKMQSDKGSIPDRFSAQQFSDYHSELNMSSLELGDSALYFCASSDRDRGMYFGPGTRLTVT.